This TCR beta chain was captured in a study of blood T cell repertoires in COVID-19. Whole-study context: From the United States, Italy and Spain came samples of acute and convalescent COVID-19. Nucleic acid was either cDNA or gDNA, and it came from T cells, B-cell-depleted T cells, or PBMCs.

As handled by the study authors: The assay estimated nucleated cells by amplifying reference gene primers. Sequencing used immunoSEQ multiplex PCR; TCRdb keeps in-frame clones, though not all of them. The V and J calls and clone size are taken from that table; D and trimming were inferred from the DNA. The sample consists of tens of thousands of clones, 89% of them appearing once. This CDR3 is built from 11 residues. V lost 7 bases and J 6 bases, leaving 6 bases between the germline ends. In germline, CDR1 is SNHLY, CDR2 FYNNEI. The TCR originated in a man in his 60s with active COVID-19. V gene TRBV2 combines with J gene TRBJ2-2, with D possibly being TRBD2 (5 bases). What was sequenced was peripheral blood. The CDR3 DNA follows: TGTGCCAGCATCGGGGCCGGGGAGCTGTTTTTT. Translating gives CASIGAGELFF.